Shown below are 14 T cell receptor beta chains from a single sample sequenced in a study of blood T cell repertoires in COVID-19. Clones were read by immunoSEQ multiplex PCR, and TCRdb kept only the in-frame ones, dropping some. The sample has around 51,000 clones, 65% to 90% seen once. The material sequenced was peripheral blood. These receptors were collected from a woman at least 80 years old with acute or convalescent COVID-19.

In its sample, this clone was seen once. The V gene is TRBV6-6, the J gene TRBJ1-6; 10 bases align to TRBD1. This CDR3 region has 14 residues. V shed 7 bases and J 5 bases; nucleotides not matched to a gene: 2. The germline CDR1 and CDR2 sequences are MNHNY and SVGAGI (reference sequence). The CDR3 protein is CASKDRGHNSPLHF. CDR3 nucleotides: TGTGCCAGCAAAGACAGGGGGCATAATTCACCCCTCCACTTT.

The chain joins TRBV29-1 to TRBJ1-1; 9 bases agree with TRBD1. The CDR3 runs to 13 residues. V gave up 6 bases and J gave up 5 bases; unmatched junction bases: 7. The germline V gene encodes CDR1 SQVTM and CDR2 ANQGSEA. Written as DNA, the CDR3 is TGCAGCGTGGGGGACAGGGTCGGGACTGAAGCTTTCTTT. Amino acid sequence: CSVGDRVGTEAFF.

This clone was seen more than once but under ten times. V and J are TRBV29-1 and TRBJ2-7, with 9 positions matching TRBD1. CDR1 is SQVTM, CDR2 ANQGSEA, per germline. The CDR3 has 14 amino acids. Trimming removed 1 base from V and 2 bases from J; junction bases left unmatched: 3. The CDR3 bases are TGCAGCGTTGAAGCCGGGACAGGGACCTACGAGCAGTACTTC. This sequence encodes CSVEAGTGTYEQYF.

DNA of the CDR3: TGTGCCAGCAGTTTCCGTCAGGGGGAATTAGATACGCAGTATTTT. This translates into CASSFRQGELDTQYF. The rearrangement uses TRBV6-4 and TRBJ2-3; 7 bases map to TRBD1. The trim removed 5 bases at V and 5 bases at J, leaving 10 bases unmatched. Germline CDR1 is MRHNA and CDR2 is SNTAGT. This CDR3 comprises 15 residues.

The J gene is TRBJ1-6, the V gene TRBV7-2; maybe TRBD1 (5 bases). CDR1 and CDR2 from the germline V gene are SGHTA and FQGNSA. Trimming took 3 bases from V and 5 from J, leaving 11 bases between them. The CDR3 is made up of 15 amino acids. CDR3 sequence reads: CASSLGGVNNSPLHF. The CDR3 DNA sequence: TGTGCCAGCAGCTTGGGAGGGGTTAATAATTCACCCCTCCACTTT.

The chain has TRBV5-1 and TRBJ2-1; D might be TRBD1 (6 bases). Germline CDR1 and CDR2: SGHRS and YFSETQ. Between the trimmed V and J ends, which lost 1 base and 7 bases, there was a span of 9 bases. The CDR3 is 13 amino acids. The CDR3 nucleotides read TGCGCCAGCAGCTTGACAGGGCGGAATGAGCAGTTCTTC. The encoded protein is CASSLTGRNEQFF.

The J gene is TRBJ2-1, the V gene TRBV5-4; D possibly corresponds to TRBD2 (6 bases). V shed 4 bases and J shed 7 bases, with 12 bases lying between them. The germline CDR1 and CDR2 sequences are SGHNT and YYREEE (reference sequence). The CDR3 covers 13 residues. The CDR3 is CASSPPRGNEQFF. CDR3 DNA: TGTGCCAGCAGCCCGCCCCGGGGGAATGAGCAGTTCTTC.

The gene calls are TRBV18 and TRBJ2-6; no definite D call. Looked up from germline, CDR1 is KGHSH and CDR2 is LQKENI. This CDR3 has 14 residues. The V and J ends lost 6 bases and 0 bases respectively, with 6 bases between them. The CDR3 DNA follows: TGTGCCAGCTCTTTTAGCTCTGGGGCCAACGTCCTGACTTTC. It specifies CASSFSSGANVLTF.

The count of this clone is one. The chain links TRBV6-5 to TRBJ1-2, with 8 positions matching TRBD1. Trimming at V came to 4 bases and at J to 4 bases, leaving 5 bases not matched to a gene. CDR3 length: 14 amino acids. CDR1 is MNHEY, CDR2 SVGAGI, per germline. The DNA of the CDR3 is TGTGCCAGCAGTTCGGGACAGGCCCCCTATGGCTACACCTTC. This encodes CASSSGQAPYGYTF.

As to this clone: The junction does not match germline at one end; this may be a read error. The chain recombines TRBV19 with TRBJ1-5, with unresolved D. This CDR3 has 12 amino acids. Per germline, CDR1 LNHDA and CDR2 SQIVND (reference sequence). CDR3: CASSIDIQPQHF. The CDR3, as DNA: TGTGCCAGTAGCATAGACATTCAGCCCCAGCATTTT.

This clone came up once. This chain connects TRBV10-3 to TRBJ1-5; TRBD1 aligns across 7 bases. This CDR3 is 16 amino acids long. The trim removed 4 bases at V and 5 bases at J, leaving 11 bases unmatched. Germline loops: CDR1 ENHRY, CDR2 SYGVKD. The CDR3 DNA sequence: TGTGCCATCAGTGGGGGCCGGGACAGAGGGGATCAGCCCCAGCATTTT. Translation: CAISGGRDRGDQPQHF.

V is TRBV6-6 and J is TRBJ1-3; D is perhaps TRBD1 (6 bases). Trimming took off 2 bases at V and 8 bases at J, with 16 bases between the two ends. Germline values: CDR1 MNHNY, CDR2 SVGAGI (reference sequence). The CDR3 contains 15 residues. The CDR3 DNA reads as TGTGCCAGCAGTTACGGCGAGGGACAAGGAGACACCATATATTTT. Translating it yields CASSYGEGQGDTIYF.

This clone was seen a handful of times. A much larger clone sits a single nucleotide away, making a read error possible. This same CDR3 is encoded by further DNA sequences in the sample. CDR3: CASSPDRGGNQPQHF. In nucleotides, the CDR3 is TGTGCCAGCTCACCGGACAGGGGGGGCAATCAGCCCCAGCATTTT. The V gene is TRBV18, the J gene TRBJ1-5; TRBD1 aligns across 10 bases. V lost 3 bases and J lost 2; bases outside the gene matches: 1. Germline V gene lookup returns CDR1 KGHSH and CDR2 LQKENI. CDR3 length: 15 amino acids.

The chain has TRBV4-1 and TRBJ2-1, with 7 bases lining up with TRBD2. The CDR3 has 12 amino acids. The V gene's germline CDR1 is MGHRA and CDR2 YSYEKL. V dropped 1 base and J dropped 15; count of bases not matched to a gene: 6. CDR3: CASSQGRGERFF. CDR3 sequence (DNA): TGCGCCAGCAGCCAAGGACGGGGGGAACGGTTCTTC.